The clone carrying this TCR beta chain occurred a few times. This sample is part of a study of T-cell memory formation after mild COVID-19. TCRdb re-derived calls from the 5' RACE reads in MiXCR, one entry per CDR3 protein. Of around 340,000 distinct CDR3 sequences listed, around an eighth are singletons. CDR1 SGHTA and CDR2 FQGNSA come from the germline V gene. The CDR3 has 14 amino acids. V was shortened by 5 bases and J by 3 bases, with 11 bases between the two germline ends. This sequence originates from a man aged 18 to 29 who had mild COVID-19 (a few samples of this study predate the infection). Cell type and time point are not known. V is TRBV7-2 and J is TRBJ2-1; a possible D gene is TRBD1 (6 bases). Sequenced sample: PBMCs or a T cell subset sorted from them (not recorded which). The CDR3 reads CASSPLTGYNEQFF. DNA for the CDR3: TGTGCCAGCAGCCCTCTGACAGGCTACAATGAGCAGTTCTTC.